The 24 T cell receptor beta chains listed next were all sequenced from one sample in a study of shared clonotypes between healthy human individuals. Data came from immunoSEQ multiplex PCR; TCRdb stores just in-frame clones and leaves some out. Of 650,000 to 800,000 clones in the sample, under 95% are singletons; the top ten hold about a quarter. CD45RO-negative CD8 cells positively selected for CCR7 made up the naive population, which excluded terminally differentiated effector memory CD45RA+ cells. Sample: naive CD8+ T cells sorted from blood. The origin of the receptors is a man aged 25 to 40 in good health.

This clone came up once. The chain links TRBV14 to TRBJ2-7; D is perhaps TRBD2 (6 bases). V lost 1 base and J 6 bases, leaving 13 bases between the germline ends. Germline-derived CDR1 and CDR2 are SGHDN and FVKESK. This CDR3 region has 14 residues. The CDR3 loop reads CASSQGRGSGEQYF. The CDR3 coding sequence is TGTGCCAGCAGCCAAGGTCGGGGGTCGGGCGAGCAGTACTTC.

The rearrangement joins TRBV27 to TRBJ1-5; D is unresolved. Germline CDR1 reads MNHEY; CDR2 reads SMNVEV (reference sequence). Trimming removed 3 bases at V and 9 bases at J, with 9 bases between. The CDR3 consists of 12 residues. The DNA of the CDR3 is TGTGCCAGCAGTTTCCCCGGTGGGCCCCAGCATTTT. Encoded protein: CASSFPGGPQHF.

The chain combines TRBV6-5 with TRBJ1-1, with no clear D. The CDR3 totals 13 residues. Germline CDR1 is MNHEY and CDR2 is SVGAGI. V was shortened by 2 bases and J by 4 bases, with 8 bases between the two germline ends. CDR3 loop: CASSYEWGTEAFF. The CDR3 DNA is TGTGCCAGCAGTTACGAATGGGGCACTGAAGCTTTCTTT.

The V gene is TRBV9, the J gene TRBJ2-1; 8 bases line up with TRBD1. V shed 3 bases and J 4 bases; nucleotides not matched to a gene: 3. The CDR3 runs 14 residues. Germline loops: CDR1 SGDLS, CDR2 YYNGEE. The CDR3 DNA is TGTGCCAGCAGCGCACAGGGGGAGTACAATGAGCAGTTCTTC. Protein product: CASSAQGEYNEQFF.

The J gene is TRBJ2-5, the V gene TRBV9, with D tentatively TRBD2 (6 bases). Germline V gene lookup returns CDR1 SGDLS and CDR2 YYNGEE. V was shortened by 0 bases and J by 5 bases, with 14 bases between the two germline ends. The CDR3 is 15 amino acids. As DNA, the CDR3 is TGTGCCAGCAGCGTAGGCGGGGAAGGGTTGGAGACCCAGTACTTC. Translated, it gives CASSVGGEGLETQYF. Drawing the rest from reference TRBV9 and TRBJ2-5, the complete variable domain is DSGVTQTPKHLITATGQRVTLRCSPRSGDLSVYWYQQSLDQGLQFLIQYYNGEERAKGNILERFSAQQFPDLHSELNLSSLELGDSALYFCASSVGGEGLETQYFGPGTRLLVL.

The chain has TRBV6-6 and TRBJ2-3, with 11 nucleotides matching TRBD2. Trimming cost V 9 bases and J 3 bases; bases outside gene matches: 8. Germline CDR1 is MNHNY and CDR2 is SVGAGI (reference sequence). CDR3 length: 15 amino acids. CDR3 loop: CASSISGRATDTQYF. Written as DNA, the CDR3 is TGTGCCAGTTCGATTAGCGGGAGGGCGACAGATACGCAGTATTTT.

The chain joins TRBV16 to TRBJ1-1; 9 nucleotides align to TRBD1. The CDR3 consists of 15 residues. From germline, CDR1 is KGHSY and CDR2 FQNENV. V lost 2 bases to trimming and J lost 5 bases; unmatched junction nucleotides: 6. In nucleotides, the CDR3 is TGTGCCAGCAGCCAAAACCCACAGGGGGCGACTGAAGCTTTCTTT. It codes for CASSQNPQGATEAFF. Full variable domain (outside the CDR3, taken from reference TRBV16 and TRBJ1-1): GEEVAQTPKHLVRGEGQKAKLYCAPIKGHSYVFWYQQVLKNEFKFLISFQNENVFDETGMPKERFSAKCLPNSPCSLEIQATKLEDSAVYFCASSQNPQGATEAFFGQGTRLTVV.

Concerning this clone itself: This sample includes further DNA sequences coding for the same CDR3. The chain is built from TRBV7-9 and TRBJ1-1; perhaps TRBD1 as D (6 bases). The length of the CDR3 is 15 residues. Germline V gives CDR1 SEHNR, CDR2 FQNEAQ (reference sequence). Trimming removed 0 bases at V and 1 base at J, with 9 bases between. CDR3 sequence: CASSLAGGQNTEAFF. The CDR3 DNA sequence: TGTGCCAGCAGCTTAGCGGGGGGGCAGAACACTGAAGCTTTCTTT.

This rearrangement joins TRBV27 to TRBJ1-4; tentatively, D is TRBD1 (5 bases). V shed 6 bases and J shed 2 bases, with 13 bases lying between them. Germline CDR1 MNHEY, CDR2 SMNVEV (reference sequence). The CDR3 runs 15 residues. CDR3 DNA: TGTGCCAGCAGCCATGGGGGTCTGACTAATGAAAAACTGTTTTTT. It codes for CASSHGGLTNEKLFF.

This sequence joins TRBV28 and TRBJ2-7; TRBD2 agrees at 8 bases. CDR3 length: 16 amino acids. Germline assignment: CDR1 MDHEN and CDR2 SYDVKM. Trimming cost V 5 bases and J 4 bases; bases outside gene matches: 13. The CDR3 DNA sequence: TGTGCCAGCAGTGTCCAGAGTACTAGCGGAAATTACGAGCAGTACTTC. Translated: CASSVQSTSGNYEQYF.

The chain combines TRBV27 with TRBJ2-7, with D perhaps matching TRBD2 (5 bases). Germline V gene data show CDR1 as MNHEY and CDR2 as SMNVEV (reference sequence). Trimming removed 8 bases from V and 7 bases from J, with 18 bases in between. The CDR3 runs 13 residues. In nucleotides, the CDR3 is TGTGCCAGCCGAGTCGGGGTCCTCTCGGAGCAGTACTTC. This encodes CASRVGVLSEQYF.

The V and J genes are TRBV28 and TRBJ2-3; TRBD2 matches at 10 bases. CDR1 is MDHEN, CDR2 SYDVKM, per germline. The V and J ends lost 7 bases and 6 bases, in that order; junction bases with no gene match: 13. The CDR3 consists of 16 residues. CDR3 region: CASTDPGAGGLDTQYF. CDR3 nucleotides: TGTGCCAGCACCGATCCGGGAGCGGGAGGGCTCGATACGCAGTATTTT.

This clone appeared once. The genes are TRBV19 and TRBJ1-3; D is uncertain. This CDR3 is built from 14 residues. Germline V gene sequence: CDR1 LNHDA, CDR2 SQIVND (reference sequence). V was shortened by 3 bases and J by 0 bases, with 6 bases between the two germline ends. The CDR3 reads CASSILNSGNTIYF. DNA of the CDR3: TGTGCCAGTAGTATCCTCAACTCTGGAAACACCATATATTTT. Variable domain in full (rest from reference TRBV19 and TRBJ1-3): DGGITQSPKYLFRKEGQNVTLSCEQNLNHDAMYWYRQDPGQGLRLIYYSQIVNDFQKGDIAEGYSVSREKKESFPLTVTSAQKNPTAFYLCASSILNSGNTIYFGEGSWLTVV.

In regard to this clone: This sample includes further DNA sequences coding for the same CDR3. This sequence joins TRBV27 and TRBJ1-5; 7 bases agree with TRBD1. From germline, CDR1 is MNHEY and CDR2 SMNVEV (reference sequence). The CDR3 runs 14 residues. Trimming cost V 6 bases and J 2 bases; bases outside gene matches: 4. The DNA of the CDR3 is TGTGCCAGCAGCCTCAGGGGGGGCAATCAGCCCCAGCATTTT. Its protein product is CASSLRGGNQPQHF.

This sequence joins TRBV6-4 and TRBJ2-2; unclear D gene. CDR1 is MRHNA, CDR2 SNTAGT, per germline. The CDR3 loop spans 13 amino acids. The V and J ends lost 3 bases and 8 bases respectively, with 10 bases between them. The CDR3 DNA reads as TGTGCCAGCAGTGAGACTCGGTCGGGGGAGCTGTTTTTT. Its translation: CASSETRSGELFF.

The chain carries TRBV29-1 and TRBJ1-4; 8 positions match TRBD1. Germline-derived CDR1 and CDR2 are SQVTM and ANQGSEA. Trimming took 6 bases from V and 8 from J; bases not matched to a gene: 11. The CDR3 loop spans 14 amino acids. For the CDR3, the DNA is TGCAGCGTCCATCAGGGGGCCGCAGGCGAAAAACTGTTTTTT. Translated: CSVHQGAAGEKLFF.

The chain recombines TRBV7-9 with TRBJ2-7; D call uncertain. CDR3 size: 13 residues. V dropped 3 bases and J dropped 3 bases, with 9 bases sitting between them. The germline CDR1 and CDR2 sequences are SEHNR and FQNEAQ (reference sequence). CDR3 protein: CASSLEQNYEQYF. The CDR3 DNA is TGTGCCAGCAGCTTGGAACAAAACTACGAGCAGTACTTC.

This clone was counted a single time. The chain joins TRBV11-3 to TRBJ1-2; 10 bases match TRBD1. The CDR3 runs 15 residues. The germline gives CDR1 SGHNT, CDR2 YENEEA. Unmatched junction bases numbered 8, after V lost 6 bases and J lost 4 bases. The CDR3 DNA reads TGTGCCAGCAGGCCCAGGGACAGGGGCCTCTATGGCTACACCTTC. Translated: CASRPRDRGLYGYTF.

The chain recombines TRBV7-9 with TRBJ2-1; D possibly uses TRBD1 or TRBD2 (5 bases each). V gave up 4 bases and J gave up 7 bases, with 17 bases separating them. This CDR3 is 15 amino acids long. CDR1 SEHNR and CDR2 FQNEAQ come from the germline V gene (reference sequence). The CDR3 nucleotides are TGTGCCAGCAGCTCCGGGGCAGACAAGCCTAATGAGCAGTTCTTC. Translation gives CASSSGADKPNEQFF.

V is TRBV30 and J is TRBJ2-7, with D unresolved. Trimming left V 2 bases short and J 1 base short, with 3 bases between. Germline V gene sequence: CDR1 GTSNPN, CDR2 SVGIG (reference sequence). The CDR3 covers 11 residues. CDR3: CAWSSSYEQYF. CDR3 nucleotides: TGTGCCTGGAGTTCTTCCTACGAGCAGTACTTC.

The chain joins TRBV13 to TRBJ1-4; D ambiguous. The CDR3 length is 13 residues. Trimming took 5 bases from V and 5 from J, leaving 9 bases between them. Germline V gene sequence: CDR1 PRHDT, CDR2 FYEKMQ (reference sequence). Here the CDR3 reads CASSIGRNEKLFF. The DNA of the CDR3 is TGTGCCAGCAGCATCGGACGGAATGAAAAACTGTTTTTT.

The rearrangement uses TRBV6-5 and TRBJ1-2; D gene ambiguous. Germline V gene sequence: CDR1 MNHEY, CDR2 SVGAGI. V lost 0 bases and J lost 4, with 15 bases in between. The CDR3 consists of 16 residues. Here the CDR3 reads CASSYSRETPIYGYTF. The CDR3 coding sequence is TGTGCCAGCAGTTACTCCCGGGAGACTCCGATCTATGGCTACACCTTC.

The V and J genes are TRBV19 and TRBJ1-1; perhaps TRBD1 as D (5 bases). Looked up from germline, CDR1 is LNHDA and CDR2 is SQIVND (reference sequence). Trimming left V 9 bases short and J 1 base short, with 21 bases between. The CDR3 has 16 amino acids. CDR3 sequence reads: CASTLYKTAANTEAFF. The CDR3 DNA sequence: TGTGCCAGCACCCTTTATAAGACAGCGGCGAACACTGAAGCTTTCTTT. The whole variable domain, remainder taken from reference TRBV19 and TRBJ1-1, is DGGITQSPKYLFRKEGQNVTLSCEQNLNHDAMYWYRQDPGQGLRLIYYSQIVNDFQKGDIAEGYSVSREKKESFPLTVTSAQKNPTAFYLCASTLYKTAANTEAFFGQGTRLTVV.

The chain carries TRBV11-2 and TRBJ2-1; 7 nucleotides line up with TRBD2. V was clipped by 4 bases and J by 4 bases; unmatched bases: 4. From germline, CDR1 is SGHAT and CDR2 FQNNGV. The CDR3 runs to 14 residues. CDR3 bases: TGTGCCAGCAGCTCGGGGGGACTTTACAATGAGCAGTTCTTC. It yields the protein CASSSGGLYNEQFF.